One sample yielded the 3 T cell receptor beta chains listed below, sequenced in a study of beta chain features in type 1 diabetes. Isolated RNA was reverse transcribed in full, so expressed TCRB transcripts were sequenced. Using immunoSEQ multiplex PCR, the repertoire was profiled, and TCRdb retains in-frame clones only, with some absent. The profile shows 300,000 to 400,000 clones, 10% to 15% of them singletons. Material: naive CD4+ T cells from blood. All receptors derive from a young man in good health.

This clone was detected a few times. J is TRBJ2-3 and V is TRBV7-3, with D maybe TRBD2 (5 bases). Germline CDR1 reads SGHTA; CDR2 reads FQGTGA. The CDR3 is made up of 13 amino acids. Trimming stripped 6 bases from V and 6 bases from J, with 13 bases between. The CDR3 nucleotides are TGTGCCAGCAGTCGAGGGCCGTCGGATACGCAGTATTTT. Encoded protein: CASSRGPSDTQYF. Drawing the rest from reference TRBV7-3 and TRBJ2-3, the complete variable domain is GAGVSQTPSNKVTEKGKYVELRCDPISGHTALYWYRQSLGQGPEFLIYFQGTGAADDSGLPNDRFFAVRPEGSVSTLKIQRTERGDSAVYLCASSRGPSDTQYFGPGTRLTVL.

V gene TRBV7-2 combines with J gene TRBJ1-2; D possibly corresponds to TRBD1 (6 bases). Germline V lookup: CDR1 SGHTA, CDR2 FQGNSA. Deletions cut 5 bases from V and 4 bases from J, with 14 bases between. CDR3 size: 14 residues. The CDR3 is CASSLRQASYGYTF. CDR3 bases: TGTGCCAGCAGCCTTAGACAGGCCTCCTATGGCTACACCTTC.

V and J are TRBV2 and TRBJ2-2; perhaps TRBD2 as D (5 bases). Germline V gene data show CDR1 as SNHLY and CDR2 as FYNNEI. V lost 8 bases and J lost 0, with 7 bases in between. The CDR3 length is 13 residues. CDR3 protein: CASELANTGELFF. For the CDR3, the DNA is TGTGCCAGCGAACTAGCGAACACCGGGGAGCTGTTTTTT. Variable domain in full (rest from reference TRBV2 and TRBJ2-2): EPEVTQTPSHQVTQMGQEVILRCVPISNHLYFYWYRQILGQKVEFLVSFYNNEISEKSEIFDDQFSVERPDGSNFTLKIRSTKLEDSAMYFCASELANTGELFFGEGSRLTVL.